The rows below give T cell receptor beta chains drawn from one sample of a study of blood T cell repertoires in COVID-19. Profiled with immunoSEQ multiplex PCR; TCRdb holds only in-frame clones, not every one. The sample carries hundreds of thousands of clones, just over 85% recorded once. The sample comprised peripheral blood. The receptor set was obtained from a young woman with active or convalescent COVID-19. CDR3s include the opening cysteine and the closing phenylalanine or tryptophan. The D gene is left open where the match is weak. Clone sizes are given selectively: once, few, many, or a class where the clone is expanded.

clone_size	d_call	v_call	j_call	cdr3_nt	cdr3_aa
once	NA	TRBV19	TRBJ1-1	TGTGCCAGTAGTGCGACCTGGACAAGGCTAATGAACACTGAAGCTTTCTTT	CASSATWTRLMNTEAFF
NA	TRBD1	TRBV27	TRBJ2-2	TGTGCCAGCAGTTCTCCGGGACAGGTCTTTGGGGAGCTGTTTTTT	CASSSPGQVFGELFF
NA	TRBD1	TRBV3-1/TRBV3-2	TRBJ2-7	TGTGCCAGCAGTAAGTCCGGACAGACAGGGTCGAGGTACGAGCAGTACTTC	CASSKSGQTGSRYEQYF
NA	NA	TRBV2	TRBJ1-1	TGTGCCAGCAGTGAAGTTCGGCAGGTTTGGGCTTTCTTT	CASSEVRQVWAFF
NA	NA	TRBV7-8	TRBJ2-5	TGTGCCAGCAGCTCGAAGATGGGGGGGCGGGTGGAAGAGACCCAGTACTTC	CASSSKMGGRVEETQYF
NA	NA	TRBV19	TRBJ1-1	TGTGCCAGTAGTATTGGGGCGGGGGACACTGAAGCTTTCTTT	CASSIGAGDTEAFF
NA	TRBD1	TRBV29-1	TRBJ2-1	TGCAGCGTCTTAGGGACAGCGCCTTACAATGAGCAGTTCTTC	CSVLGTAPYNEQFF
few	NA	TRBV18	TRBJ1-1	TGTGCCAGCTCACTCCGGGGGTCGCCCACCGATGAAGCTTTCTTT	CASSLRGSPTDEAFF
NA	NA	TRBV27	TRBJ1-5	TGTGCCAGCCAAACAGGGAATCAGCCCCAGCATTTT	CASQTGNQPQHF
NA	NA	TRBV5-1	TRBJ2-3	TGCGCCAGCAGCTTGGATGGGAGTATTACAGATACGCAGTATTTT	CASSLDGSITDTQYF
few	NA	TRBV27	TRBJ1-1	TGTGCCAGCAGTTTTAGTACTATAGGCACTGAAGCTTTCTTT	CASSFSTIGTEAFF
NA	NA	TRBV4-2	TRBJ1-1	TGTGCCAGCAGCCCCATGGGGGGTGAGAACACTGAAGCTTTCTTT	CASSPMGGENTEAFF
NA	NA	TRBV6-1	TRBJ2-2	TGTGCCAGCAGTGACAGGGAGAACACCGGGGAGCTGTTTTTT	CASSDRENTGELFF
NA	TRBD1	TRBV7-8	TRBJ2-7	TGTGCCAGCAGTTCGGACAGGGAGAACTCCTACGAGCAGTACTTC	CASSSDRENSYEQYF
NA	NA	TRBV7-6	TRBJ1-1	TGTGCCAGCAGCTTAGAACAGAACACTGAAGCTTTCTTT	CASSLEQNTEAFF
NA	NA	TRBV4-1	TRBJ2-7	TGCGCCAGCAGCCAAGACCCCGCCAGCTACGAGCAGTACTTC	CASSQDPASYEQYF
NA	TRBD1	TRBV4-1	TRBJ1-5	TGCGCCAGCAGCCCTAGACAGGGTTTGAGCAATCAGCCCCAGCATTTT	CASSPRQGLSNQPQHF
NA	TRBD1	TRBV3-1/TRBV3-2	TRBJ1-1	TGTGCCAGCAGGGAGATCCCAGGGGGGAGCACTGAAGCTTTCTTT	CASREIPGGSTEAFF
NA	NA	TRBV6-1	TRBJ1-1	TGTGCCAGCAGTGAAGTCACAGGGTGGCCCACTGAAGCTTTCTTT	CASSEVTGWPTEAFF
NA	NA	TRBV30	TRBJ1-4	TGTGCCTGGAGGCCGAAAAGACTTAATGAAAAACTGTTTTTT	CAWRPKRLNEKLFF
NA	TRBD1	TRBV9	TRBJ1-2	TGTGCCAGCAGCGTCGGAGGGACAGGGGACCTGGGGGGCTACACCTTC	CASSVGGTGDLGGYTF
NA	NA	TRBV5-1	TRBJ2-3	TGCGCCAGCAGCCCAGGCCATGGGACAGATACGCAGTATTTT	CASSPGHGTDTQYF
NA	TRBD2	TRBV7-2	TRBJ2-1	TGTGCCAGCAGCTTAGGGCTAGCGGGGGGGTACAATGAGCAGTTCTTC	CASSLGLAGGYNEQFF
NA	TRBD1	TRBV9	TRBJ2-5	TGTGCCAGCAGCGCCCCATTCAACAGGGGGCGCGGGGAGACCCAGTACTTC	CASSAPFNRGRGETQYF
NA	NA	TRBV19	TRBJ2-3	TGTGCCAGTAGTAACTTACTTGGACTTATTAGAAGCACAGATACGCAGTATTTT	CASSNLLGLIRSTDTQYF
once	NA	TRBV18	TRBJ1-2	TGTGCCAGCTCACCCGGGACAATTGACCATGGCTACACCTTC	CASSPGTIDHGYTF
NA	NA	TRBV6-1	TRBJ1-3	TGTGCCAGCAGTGAAGAAGGGGCATTTCTAGGGGGAAACACCATATATTTT	CASSEEGAFLGGNTIYF
NA	NA	TRBV4-2	TRBJ2-3	TGTGCCAGCAGCCAAGGCCTAGCCAAGCAGTATTTT	CASSQGLAKQYF
NA	TRBD2	TRBV27	TRBJ2-5	TGTGCCAGCAGCACGACTAGCGGGGGAGAAGAGACCCAGTACTTC	CASSTTSGGEETQYF
NA	NA	TRBV20-1	TRBJ1-1	TGCAGTGCTCCTTGGAACACTGAAGCTTTCTTT	CSAPWNTEAFF
once	NA	TRBV30	TRBJ1-5	TGTGCCTGGAGTACCCGGGGAAGCAATCAGCCCCAGCATTTT	CAWSTRGSNQPQHF
NA	TRBD1	TRBV19	TRBJ1-1	TGTGCCAGTAGTATAGGTGGACAGGTGAACACTGAAGCTTTCTTT	CASSIGGQVNTEAFF
NA	TRBD1	TRBV5-4	TRBJ2-7	TGTGCCAGCAGCTTGATTGGACAGGGGGACGAGCAGTACTTC	CASSLIGQGDEQYF
NA	TRBD1	TRBV2	TRBJ2-7	TGTGCCAGCAGGGACAGGGGCTACGAGCAGTACTTC	CASRDRGYEQYF
NA	NA	TRBV6-5	TRBJ1-5	TGTGCCAGCAGTTCACACCCAAATCAGCCCCAGCATTTT	CASSSHPNQPQHF
NA	TRBD1	TRBV27	TRBJ2-7	TGTGCCAGCAGTCCCCACGGACAGGGCAACTCCTACGAGCAGTACTTC	CASSPHGQGNSYEQYF
NA	TRBD1	TRBV5-1	TRBJ1-2	TGCGCCAGCAGCTCCCGGGACAGGGACGGCTACACCTTC	CASSSRDRDGYTF
NA	NA	TRBV21-1	TRBJ2-7	TGTGCCAGCACAACGGACAGGGGAAATGGGTGTTTCCCCGAGCAGTACTTC	CASTTDRGNGCFPEQYF
NA	TRBD2	TRBV5-6	TRBJ2-1	TGTGCCAGCACGGGGACTAGTGGGATGTACAATGAGCAGTTCTTC	CASTGTSGMYNEQFF
NA	NA	TRBV3-1/TRBV3-2	TRBJ2-5	TGTGCCAGCAGCCAAGTCGTGGAGACCCAGTACTTC	CASSQVVETQYF
NA	TRBD1	TRBV18	TRBJ1-5	TGTGCCAGCTCACCGGGACAGGGGGGCAATCAGCCCCAGCATTTT	CASSPGQGGNQPQHF
NA	NA	TRBV15	TRBJ1-5	TGTGCCACCAGCAGGACCGGCGGAAATCAGCCCCAGCATTTT	CATSRTGGNQPQHF
once	NA	TRBV5-1	TRBJ2-5	TGCGCCAGCAGCTTGGCCGAGGACAAGAAAGAGACCCAGTACTTC	CASSLAEDKKETQYF
NA	TRBD1	TRBV5-4	TRBJ2-3	TGTGCCAGCAGCTTGATTCCGGGACAGGGGGCCGGAGATACGCAGTATTTT	CASSLIPGQGAGDTQYF
NA	NA	TRBV6-5	TRBJ1-1	TGTGCCAGCAGTTACTCAGTCGGGTCGGTTGAAGCTTTCTTT	CASSYSVGSVEAFF
NA	TRBD1	TRBV2	TRBJ1-4	TGTGCCAGCAGCCGGACAGGGGGCGATGAAAAACTGTTTTTT	CASSRTGGDEKLFF
NA	NA	TRBV30	TRBJ2-1	TGTGCCTGGAGACCGTGGCGGACACCATTCGGCGATGAGCAGTTCTTC	CAWRPWRTPFGDEQFF
NA	NA	TRBV30	TRBJ1-1	TGTGCCTGGAGCGCTCCGGGGAGTGCTTTCTTT	CAWSAPGSAFF
NA	TRBD1	TRBV3-1/TRBV3-2	TRBJ1-2	TGTGCCAGCAGCCATTATGGGACAGAATATAACTATGGCTACACCTTC	CASSHYGTEYNYGYTF
NA	TRBD2	TRBV5-4	TRBJ2-7	TGTGCCAGCAGCCTAGCCGGGACTAGCGGGATATACGAGCAGTACTTC	CASSLAGTSGIYEQYF
NA	NA	TRBV12-3/TRBV12-4	TRBJ2-5	TGTGCCAGCAGTCCCCCCTACGAAGAGACCCAGTACTTC	CASSPPYEETQYF
NA	NA	TRBV21-1	TRBJ1-1	TGTGCCAGCAGCAAAGAAGGGGACAGCACTGAAGCTTTCTTT	CASSKEGDSTEAFF
NA	TRBD1	TRBV18	TRBJ1-1	TGTGCCAGCTCACCAGGGACAGGTAACACTGAAGCTTTCTTT	CASSPGTGNTEAFF
NA	TRBD2	TRBV2	TRBJ2-5	TGTGCCAGCAGTGTTATTGGACTAGCTGGAGAGACCCAGTACTTC	CASSVIGLAGETQYF
few	NA	TRBV27	TRBJ1-2	TGTGCCAGCAGTAAAACGGGAGCCTATGGCTACACCTTC	CASSKTGAYGYTF
once	TRBD1	TRBV9	TRBJ2-2	TGTGCCAGCAGCGGGACAGGGGTCACCGGGGAGCTGTTTTTT	CASSGTGVTGELFF
NA	TRBD1	TRBV27	TRBJ1-5	TGTGCCAGCAGACCGGACAGGGGATACGGCAATCAGCCCCAGCATTTT	CASRPDRGYGNQPQHF
NA	NA	TRBV27	TRBJ1-5	TGTGCCAGCAGGTCGCTGGCAGGTCAGCCCCAGCATTTT	CASRSLAGQPQHF
NA	NA	TRBV10-3	TRBJ2-7	TGTGCCATCAGTGAGGCGGAGAACGCCTACGAGCAGTACTTC	CAISEAENAYEQYF
few	NA	TRBV4-2	TRBJ2-7	TGTGCCAGCAGCCAAGAGCGGGAAAGCTCCTACGAGCAGTACTTC	CASSQERESSYEQYF